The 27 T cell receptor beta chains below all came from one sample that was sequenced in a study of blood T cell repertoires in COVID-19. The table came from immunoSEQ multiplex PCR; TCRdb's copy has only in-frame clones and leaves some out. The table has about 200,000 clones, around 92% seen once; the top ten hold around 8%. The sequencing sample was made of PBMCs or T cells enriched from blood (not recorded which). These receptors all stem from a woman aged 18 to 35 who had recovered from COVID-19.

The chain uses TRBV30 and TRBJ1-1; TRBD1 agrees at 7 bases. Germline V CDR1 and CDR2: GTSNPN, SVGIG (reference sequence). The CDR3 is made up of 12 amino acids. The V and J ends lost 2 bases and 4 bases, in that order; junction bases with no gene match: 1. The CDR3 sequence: CAWSRTGTEAFF. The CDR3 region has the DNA TGTGCCTGGAGTAGGACAGGCACTGAAGCTTTCTTT.

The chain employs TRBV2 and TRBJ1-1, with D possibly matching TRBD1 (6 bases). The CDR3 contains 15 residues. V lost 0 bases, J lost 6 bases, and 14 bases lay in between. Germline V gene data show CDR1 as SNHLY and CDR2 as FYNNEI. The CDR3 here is CASSEALRSGAEAFF. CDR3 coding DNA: TGTGCCAGCAGTGAAGCGCTTCGTTCAGGGGCTGAAGCTTTCTTT.

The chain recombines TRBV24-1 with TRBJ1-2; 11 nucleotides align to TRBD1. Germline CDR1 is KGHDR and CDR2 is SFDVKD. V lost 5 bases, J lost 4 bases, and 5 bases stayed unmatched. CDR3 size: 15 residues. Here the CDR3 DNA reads TGTGCCACCAGTGCCGGACAGGGGGCGGTCTATGGCTACACCTTC. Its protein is CATSAGQGAVYGYTF.

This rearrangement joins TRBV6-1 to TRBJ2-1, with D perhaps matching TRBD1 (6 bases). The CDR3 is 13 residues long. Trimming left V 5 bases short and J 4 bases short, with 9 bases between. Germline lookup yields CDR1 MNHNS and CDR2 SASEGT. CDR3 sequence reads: CASSSDRYNEQFF. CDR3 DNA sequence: TGTGCCAGCAGTTCCGACAGGTACAATGAGCAGTTCTTC.

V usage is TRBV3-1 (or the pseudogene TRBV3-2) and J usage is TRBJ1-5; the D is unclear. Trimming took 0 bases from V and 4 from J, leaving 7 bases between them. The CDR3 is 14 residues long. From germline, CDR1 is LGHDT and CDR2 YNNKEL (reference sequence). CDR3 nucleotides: TGTGCCAGCAGCCAAGAGGGCAGGAATCAGCCCCAGCATTTT. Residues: CASSQEGRNQPQHF.

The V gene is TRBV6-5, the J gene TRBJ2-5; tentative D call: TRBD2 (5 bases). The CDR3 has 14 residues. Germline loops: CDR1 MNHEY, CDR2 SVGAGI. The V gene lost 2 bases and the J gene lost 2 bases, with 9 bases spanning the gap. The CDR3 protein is CASSYAGLQETQYF. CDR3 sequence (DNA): TGTGCCAGCAGTTACGCAGGACTTCAAGAGACCCAGTACTTC.

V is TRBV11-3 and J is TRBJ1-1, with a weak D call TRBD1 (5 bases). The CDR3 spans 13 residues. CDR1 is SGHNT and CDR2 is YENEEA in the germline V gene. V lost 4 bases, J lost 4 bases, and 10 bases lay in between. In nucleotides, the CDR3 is TGTGCCAGCAGCTACCTCGGGGGCACTGAAGCTTTCTTT. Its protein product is CASSYLGGTEAFF.

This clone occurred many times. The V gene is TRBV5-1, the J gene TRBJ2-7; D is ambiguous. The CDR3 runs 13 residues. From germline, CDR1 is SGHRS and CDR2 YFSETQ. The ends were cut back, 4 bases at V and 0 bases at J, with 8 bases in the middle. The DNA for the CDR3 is TGCGCCAGCAGCCCACACTACTCCTACGAGCAGTACTTC. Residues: CASSPHYSYEQYF.

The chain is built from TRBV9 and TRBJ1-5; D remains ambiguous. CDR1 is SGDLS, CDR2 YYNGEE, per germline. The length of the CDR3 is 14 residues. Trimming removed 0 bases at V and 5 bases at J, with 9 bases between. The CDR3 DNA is TGTGCCAGCAGCGTAGGCGGATACGATCAGCCCCAGCATTTT. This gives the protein CASSVGGYDQPQHF. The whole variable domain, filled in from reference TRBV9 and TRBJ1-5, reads DSGVTQTPKHLITATGQRVTLRCSPRSGDLSVYWYQQSLDQGLQFLIQYYNGEERAKGNILERFSAQQFPDLHSELNLSSLELGDSALYFCASSVGGYDQPQHFGDGTRLSIL.

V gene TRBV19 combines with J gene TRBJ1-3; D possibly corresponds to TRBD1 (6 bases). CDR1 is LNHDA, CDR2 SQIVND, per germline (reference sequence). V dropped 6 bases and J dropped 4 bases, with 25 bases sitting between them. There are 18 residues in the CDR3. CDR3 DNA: TGTGCCAGTAGGAGCGCATCAACCAGGGGAAAATTCGGAAACACCATATATTTT. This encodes CASRSASTRGKFGNTIYF. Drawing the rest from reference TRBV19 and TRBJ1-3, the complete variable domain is DGGITQSPKYLFRKEGQNVTLSCEQNLNHDAMYWYRQDPGQGLRLIYYSQIVNDFQKGDIAEGYSVSREKKESFPLTVTSAQKNPTAFYLCASRSASTRGKFGNTIYFGEGSWLTVV.

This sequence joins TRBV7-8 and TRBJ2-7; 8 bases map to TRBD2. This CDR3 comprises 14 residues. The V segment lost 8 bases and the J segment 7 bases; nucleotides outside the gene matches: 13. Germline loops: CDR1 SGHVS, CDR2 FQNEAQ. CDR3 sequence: CASRRTGGAREQYF. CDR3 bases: TGTGCCAGCCGAAGGACGGGGGGGGCGCGTGAGCAGTACTTC.

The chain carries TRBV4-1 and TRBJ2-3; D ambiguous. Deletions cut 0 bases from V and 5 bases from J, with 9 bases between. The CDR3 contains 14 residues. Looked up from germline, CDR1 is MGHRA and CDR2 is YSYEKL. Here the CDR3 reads CASSQDPLGDTQYF. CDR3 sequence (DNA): TGCGCCAGCAGCCAAGACCCCCTAGGAGATACGCAGTATTTT.

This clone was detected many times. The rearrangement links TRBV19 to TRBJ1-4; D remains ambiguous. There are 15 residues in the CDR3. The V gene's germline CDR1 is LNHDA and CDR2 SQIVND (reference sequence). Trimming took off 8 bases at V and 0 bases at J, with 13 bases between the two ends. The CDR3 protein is CASAPHSPTNEKLFF. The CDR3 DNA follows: TGTGCCAGTGCCCCCCACAGCCCAACTAATGAAAAACTGTTTTTT.

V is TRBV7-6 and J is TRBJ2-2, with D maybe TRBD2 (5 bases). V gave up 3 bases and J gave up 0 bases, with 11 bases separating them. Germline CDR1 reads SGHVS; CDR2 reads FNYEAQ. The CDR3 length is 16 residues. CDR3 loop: CASSLTAGTNTGELFF. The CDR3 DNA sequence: TGTGCCAGCAGCTTGACGGCCGGGACGAACACCGGGGAGCTGTTTTTT.

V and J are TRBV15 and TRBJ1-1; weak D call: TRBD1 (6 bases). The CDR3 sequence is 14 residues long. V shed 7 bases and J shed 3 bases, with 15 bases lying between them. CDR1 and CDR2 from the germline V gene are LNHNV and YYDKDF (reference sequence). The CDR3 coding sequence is TGTGCCACCACTTCCCAGGGGTATTACACTGAAGCTTTCTTT. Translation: CATTSQGYYTEAFF.

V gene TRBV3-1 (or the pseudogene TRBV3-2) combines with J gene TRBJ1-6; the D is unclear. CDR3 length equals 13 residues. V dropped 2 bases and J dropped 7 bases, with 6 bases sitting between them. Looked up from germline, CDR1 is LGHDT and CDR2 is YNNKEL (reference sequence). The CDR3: CASSQSGNSPLHF. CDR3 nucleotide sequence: TGTGCCAGCAGCCAATCCGGGAATTCACCCCTCCACTTT.

CDR3 in DNA: TGCGCCAGCAGCCAGCCGACAGGGTGGGTGGGGAATACGCAGTATTTT. It encodes CASSQPTGWVGNTQYF. The rearrangement links TRBV4-1 to TRBJ2-3, with 7 bases that match TRBD1. After removal of 3 bases from V and 7 bases from J, the junction contained 13 bases not matched to a gene. The CDR3 covers 16 residues. Germline assignment: CDR1 MGHRA and CDR2 YSYEKL.

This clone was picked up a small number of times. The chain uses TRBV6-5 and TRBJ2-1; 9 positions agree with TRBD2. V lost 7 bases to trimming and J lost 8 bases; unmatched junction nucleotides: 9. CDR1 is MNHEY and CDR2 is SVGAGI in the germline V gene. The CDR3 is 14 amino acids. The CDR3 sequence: CASMGLADLYEQFF. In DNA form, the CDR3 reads TGTGCCAGCATGGGACTAGCCGACCTCTATGAGCAGTTCTTC.

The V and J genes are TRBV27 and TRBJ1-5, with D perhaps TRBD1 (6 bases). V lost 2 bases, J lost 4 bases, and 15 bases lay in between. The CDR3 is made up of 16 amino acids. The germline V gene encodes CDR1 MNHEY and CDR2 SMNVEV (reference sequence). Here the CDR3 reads CASSLGAGEGNQPQHF. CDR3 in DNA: TGTGCCAGCAGTTTAGGGGCAGGGGAGGGAAATCAGCCCCAGCATTTT.

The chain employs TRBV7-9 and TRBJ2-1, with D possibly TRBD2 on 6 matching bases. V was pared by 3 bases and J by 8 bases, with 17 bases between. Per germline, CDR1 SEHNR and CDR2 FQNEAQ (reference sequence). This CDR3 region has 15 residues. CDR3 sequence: CASSFGGPPFDEQFF. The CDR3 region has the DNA TGTGCCAGCAGCTTCGGGGGACCGCCGTTCGATGAGCAGTTCTTC. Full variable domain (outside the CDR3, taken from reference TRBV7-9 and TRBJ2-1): DTGVSQNPRHKITKRGQNVTFRCDPISEHNRLYWYRQTLGQGPEFLTYFQNEAQLEKSRLLSDRFSAERPKGSFSTLEIQRTEQGDSAMYLCASSFGGPPFDEQFFGPGTRLTVL.

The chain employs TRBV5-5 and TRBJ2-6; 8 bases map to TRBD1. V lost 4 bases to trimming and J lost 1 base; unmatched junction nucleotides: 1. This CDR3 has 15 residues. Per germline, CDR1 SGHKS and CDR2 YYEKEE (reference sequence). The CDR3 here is CASSRTGSGANVLTF. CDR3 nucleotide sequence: TGTGCCAGCAGCAGGACAGGGTCTGGGGCCAACGTCCTGACTTTC. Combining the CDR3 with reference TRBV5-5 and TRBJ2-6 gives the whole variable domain DAGVTQSPTHLIKTRGQQVTLRCSPISGHKSVSWYQQVLGQGPQFIFQYYEKEERGRGNFPDRFSARQFPNYSSELNVNALLLGDSALYLCASSRTGSGANVLTFGAGSRLTVL.

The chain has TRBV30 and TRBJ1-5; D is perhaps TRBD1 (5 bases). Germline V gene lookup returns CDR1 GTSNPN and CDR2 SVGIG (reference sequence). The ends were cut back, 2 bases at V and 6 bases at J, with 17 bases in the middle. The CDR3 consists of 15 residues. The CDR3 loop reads CAWSPNWSGGQPQHF. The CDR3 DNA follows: TGTGCCTGGAGTCCAAACTGGAGCGGGGGTCAGCCCCAGCATTTT. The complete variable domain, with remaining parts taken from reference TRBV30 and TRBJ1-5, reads SQTIHQWPATLVQPVGSPLSLECTVEGTSNPNLYWYRQAAGRGLQLLFYSVGIGQISSEVPQNLSASRPQDRQFILSSKKLLLSDSGFYLCAWSPNWSGGQPQHFGDGTRLSIL.

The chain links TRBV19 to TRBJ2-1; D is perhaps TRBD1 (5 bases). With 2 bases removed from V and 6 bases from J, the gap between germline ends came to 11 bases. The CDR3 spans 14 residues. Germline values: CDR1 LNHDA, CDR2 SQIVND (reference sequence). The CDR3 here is CASSIWGPPNEQFF. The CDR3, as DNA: TGTGCCAGTAGTATATGGGGCCCACCCAATGAGCAGTTCTTC.

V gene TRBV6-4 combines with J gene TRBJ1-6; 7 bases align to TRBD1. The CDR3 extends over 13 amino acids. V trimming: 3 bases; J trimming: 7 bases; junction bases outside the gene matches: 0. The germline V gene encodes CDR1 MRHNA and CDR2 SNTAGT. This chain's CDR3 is CASSETGNSPLHF. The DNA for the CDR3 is TGTGCCAGCAGTGAGACAGGGAATTCACCCCTCCACTTT.

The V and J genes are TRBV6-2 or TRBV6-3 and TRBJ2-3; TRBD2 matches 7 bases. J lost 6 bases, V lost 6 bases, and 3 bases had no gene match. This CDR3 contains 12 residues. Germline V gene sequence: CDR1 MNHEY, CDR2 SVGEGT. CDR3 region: CASSLSGDTQYF. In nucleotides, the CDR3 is TGTGCCAGCAGCCTTAGCGGGGATACGCAGTATTTT.

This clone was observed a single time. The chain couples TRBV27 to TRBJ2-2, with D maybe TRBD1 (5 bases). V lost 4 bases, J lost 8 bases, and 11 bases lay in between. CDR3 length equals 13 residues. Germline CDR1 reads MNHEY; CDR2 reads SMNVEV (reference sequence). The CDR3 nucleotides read TGTGCCAGCAGTTCGGACACCGGAGGGGAGCTGTTTTTT. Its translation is CASSSDTGGELFF.

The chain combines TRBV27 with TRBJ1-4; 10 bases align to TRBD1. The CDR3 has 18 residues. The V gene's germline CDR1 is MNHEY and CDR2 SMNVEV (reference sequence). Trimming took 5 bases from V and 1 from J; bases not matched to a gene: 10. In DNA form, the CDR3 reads TGTGCCAGCAGTCCAAGGGACAGGGGTTATCGAACTAATGAAAAACTGTTTTTT. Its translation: CASSPRDRGYRTNEKLFF.